This T cell receptor beta chain was sequenced during a study of T cells in localized non-small cell lung cancer. Overall study findings and caveats: When the top 100 tumor clones were examined, a median approximately 60 of them also appeared in the adjacent lung, which was paired and uninvolved.

Here immunoSEQ multiplex PCR was the method, and the copy in TCRdb shows in-frame clones only, minus some. The table has under 1,000 clones, approximately 33% seen once; the top ten hold more than 15%. This clone occurred a few times. The antigen is not known. Germline CDR1 and CDR2: LNHDA and SQIVND (reference sequence). The CDR3 sequence is 14 residues long. Trimming took off 6 bases at V and 8 bases at J, with 17 bases between the two ends. The TCR originated in a female donor of 60 years or more with stage III squamous cell lung carcinoma. Source: normal lung tissue next to the tumor, taken before any cancer treatment. The chain employs TRBV19 and TRBJ1-5; D is perhaps TRBD1 (5 bases). CDR3 loop: CASSARDLGKPQHF. CDR3 coding DNA: TGTGCCAGTAGCGCCCGGGACCTTGGGAAGCCCCAGCATTTT.